These 11 T cell receptor beta chains originate from one sample sequenced in a study of T cells in Graves' hyperthyroidism and ophthalmopathy. TCR beta CDR3 region amplification was performed from RNA transcripts. With the HTBI primer set, the TCR CDR3 went through a first round of RT-PCR. Each CDR3 protein gets one entry after TCRdb re-called the multiplex PCR reads with MiXCR. This table holds a few hundred thousand distinct CDR3 sequences, about 16% found once. The source material was blood. The receptors originated from a woman in her fifties or sixties with Graves' hyperthyroidism that later progressed to Graves' ophthalmopathy.

This clonotype has at least ten counts. J is TRBJ2-1 and V is TRBV14; perhaps TRBD2 as D (7 bases). The V end lost 4 bases, the J end lost 7 bases, and 20 bases lay between the germline ends. This CDR3 has 16 residues. Germline CDR1 reads SGHDN; CDR2 reads FVKESK. The CDR3 DNA follows: TGTGCCAGCAGCCTGTTCGGACTAGAGGGGGGGAATGAGCAGTTCTTC. It codes for CASSLFGLEGGNEQFF.

The genes are TRBV30 and TRBJ1-1; possibly TRBD1 for D (6 bases). Germline CDR1 GTSNPN, CDR2 SVGIG (reference sequence). This CDR3 spans 10 amino acids. The V and J ends lost 8 bases and 3 bases respectively, with 7 bases between them. The CDR3 spells CARGDTEAFF. The DNA of the CDR3 is TGTGCCAGGGGGGACACTGAAGCTTTCTTT.

Ten or more counts support this clonotype. CDR3 nucleotide sequence: TGCAGTGCTAGGGGACTAGTGGGTGAGCAGTTCTTC. Translating gives CSARGLVGEQFF. The chain carries TRBV20-1 and TRBJ2-1; 8 bases align to TRBD2. Losses at the gene ends were 3 bases for V and 9 bases for J; bases not matched to a gene: 4. Germline assignment: CDR1 DFQATT and CDR2 SNEGSKA (reference sequence). This CDR3 comprises 12 residues.

V and J are TRBV5-1 and TRBJ1-1; 7 positions match TRBD1. There are 13 residues in the CDR3. Germline trimming cut 3 bases from V and 4 bases from J; bases unmatched to any gene: 3. Germline CDR1 and CDR2: SGHRS and YFSETQ. CDR3 residues: CASSYAGGTEAFF. The CDR3 bases are TGCGCCAGCAGCTACGCAGGGGGCACTGAAGCTTTCTTT.

This clonotype has a count of ten or more. The V and J genes are TRBV28 and TRBJ1-1; 7 positions match TRBD1. The CDR3 contains 16 residues. Germline V gene data show CDR1 as MDHEN and CDR2 as SYDVKM. With V trimmed by 5 bases and J by 8 bases, 17 bases remained unmatched. The CDR3 coding sequence is TGTGCCAGCAGTACAGACTCGGGACAGCCCCCCTTCGAAGCTTTCTTT. This codes for CASSTDSGQPPFEAFF.

This clonotype was found many times. The rearrangement joins TRBV3-1 to TRBJ2-3, with TRBD2 matching 8 bases. The J segment lost 2 bases and the V segment lost 0 bases, leaving 7 bases of the junction unmatched. The CDR3 length is 17 residues. Germline V lookup: CDR1 LGHDT, CDR2 YNNKEL (reference sequence). The CDR3 here is CASSQEATSGITDTQYF. CDR3 DNA: TGTGCCAGCAGCCAAGAAGCCACTAGCGGAATCACAGATACGCAGTATTTT.

The chain is built from TRBV6-1 and TRBJ1-2, with no clear D. Trimming cost V 1 base and J 8 bases, with 14 bases left between them. Germline V gene lookup returns CDR1 MNHNS and CDR2 SASEGT. This CDR3 is 14 amino acids long. This CDR3 is CASSEGYLEEGYTF. The CDR3 DNA reads TGTGCCAGCAGTGAAGGGTACCTGGAGGAGGGCTACACCTTC.

The table lists this clonotype with many counts. The chain recombines TRBV20-1 with TRBJ2-1; a weak D match, TRBD1 (5 bases). V was cut by 0 bases and J by 6 bases, with 15 bases left in between. The germline CDR1 and CDR2 sequences are DFQATT and SNEGSKA (reference sequence). The CDR3 runs to 15 residues. The CDR3 DNA reads TGCAGTGCTAGAGAGTATAACAGAAGGGGCAATGAGCAGTTCTTC. Translating it yields CSAREYNRRGNEQFF.

This clonotype was detected only a few times. The V and J genes are TRBV7-3 and TRBJ2-7; 7 bases align to TRBD1. Per the germline V gene, CDR1 is SGHTA and CDR2 is FQGTGA. The ends lost 5 bases at V and 2 bases at J; junction bases unmatched: 9. This CDR3 contains 15 residues. CDR3 nucleotides: TGTGCCAGCAGCCGCACAGGGGCGGGCACCTACGAGCAGTACTTC. Residues: CASSRTGAGTYEQYF.

V usage is TRBV5-1 and J usage is TRBJ1-2, with 9 bases aligning to TRBD1. The germline V gene encodes CDR1 SGHRS and CDR2 YFSETQ. J lost 3 bases, V lost 0 bases, and 3 bases had no gene match. The CDR3 has 15 amino acids. This CDR3 reads CASSLEQGADYGYTF. The CDR3 DNA follows: TGCGCCAGCAGCTTGGAACAGGGGGCCGACTATGGCTACACCTTC.

This clonotype appeared a few times. CDR3: CASSPALGNEKLFF. The DNA of the CDR3 is TGTGCCAGCAGTCCAGCTCTGGGTAATGAAAAACTGTTTTTT. V usage is TRBV27 and J usage is TRBJ1-4; D remains ambiguous. The CDR3 has 14 amino acids. The germline V gene encodes CDR1 MNHEY and CDR2 SMNVEV (reference sequence). Between the trimmed V and J ends, which lost 5 bases and 4 bases, there was a span of 11 bases.